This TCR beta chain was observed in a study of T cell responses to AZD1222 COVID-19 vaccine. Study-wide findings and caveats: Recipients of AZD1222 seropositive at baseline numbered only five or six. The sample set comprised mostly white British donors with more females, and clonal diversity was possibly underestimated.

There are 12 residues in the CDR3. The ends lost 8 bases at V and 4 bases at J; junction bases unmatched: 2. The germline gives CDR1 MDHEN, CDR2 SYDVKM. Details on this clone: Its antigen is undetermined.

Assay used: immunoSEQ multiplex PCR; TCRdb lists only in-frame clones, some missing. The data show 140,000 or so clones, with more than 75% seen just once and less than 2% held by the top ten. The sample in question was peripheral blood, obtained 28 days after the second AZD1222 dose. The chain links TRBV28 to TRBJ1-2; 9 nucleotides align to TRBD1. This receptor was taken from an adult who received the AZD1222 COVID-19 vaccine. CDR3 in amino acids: CASQQGAYGYTF. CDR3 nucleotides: TGTGCCAGCCAACAGGGGGCCTATGGCTACACCTTC.